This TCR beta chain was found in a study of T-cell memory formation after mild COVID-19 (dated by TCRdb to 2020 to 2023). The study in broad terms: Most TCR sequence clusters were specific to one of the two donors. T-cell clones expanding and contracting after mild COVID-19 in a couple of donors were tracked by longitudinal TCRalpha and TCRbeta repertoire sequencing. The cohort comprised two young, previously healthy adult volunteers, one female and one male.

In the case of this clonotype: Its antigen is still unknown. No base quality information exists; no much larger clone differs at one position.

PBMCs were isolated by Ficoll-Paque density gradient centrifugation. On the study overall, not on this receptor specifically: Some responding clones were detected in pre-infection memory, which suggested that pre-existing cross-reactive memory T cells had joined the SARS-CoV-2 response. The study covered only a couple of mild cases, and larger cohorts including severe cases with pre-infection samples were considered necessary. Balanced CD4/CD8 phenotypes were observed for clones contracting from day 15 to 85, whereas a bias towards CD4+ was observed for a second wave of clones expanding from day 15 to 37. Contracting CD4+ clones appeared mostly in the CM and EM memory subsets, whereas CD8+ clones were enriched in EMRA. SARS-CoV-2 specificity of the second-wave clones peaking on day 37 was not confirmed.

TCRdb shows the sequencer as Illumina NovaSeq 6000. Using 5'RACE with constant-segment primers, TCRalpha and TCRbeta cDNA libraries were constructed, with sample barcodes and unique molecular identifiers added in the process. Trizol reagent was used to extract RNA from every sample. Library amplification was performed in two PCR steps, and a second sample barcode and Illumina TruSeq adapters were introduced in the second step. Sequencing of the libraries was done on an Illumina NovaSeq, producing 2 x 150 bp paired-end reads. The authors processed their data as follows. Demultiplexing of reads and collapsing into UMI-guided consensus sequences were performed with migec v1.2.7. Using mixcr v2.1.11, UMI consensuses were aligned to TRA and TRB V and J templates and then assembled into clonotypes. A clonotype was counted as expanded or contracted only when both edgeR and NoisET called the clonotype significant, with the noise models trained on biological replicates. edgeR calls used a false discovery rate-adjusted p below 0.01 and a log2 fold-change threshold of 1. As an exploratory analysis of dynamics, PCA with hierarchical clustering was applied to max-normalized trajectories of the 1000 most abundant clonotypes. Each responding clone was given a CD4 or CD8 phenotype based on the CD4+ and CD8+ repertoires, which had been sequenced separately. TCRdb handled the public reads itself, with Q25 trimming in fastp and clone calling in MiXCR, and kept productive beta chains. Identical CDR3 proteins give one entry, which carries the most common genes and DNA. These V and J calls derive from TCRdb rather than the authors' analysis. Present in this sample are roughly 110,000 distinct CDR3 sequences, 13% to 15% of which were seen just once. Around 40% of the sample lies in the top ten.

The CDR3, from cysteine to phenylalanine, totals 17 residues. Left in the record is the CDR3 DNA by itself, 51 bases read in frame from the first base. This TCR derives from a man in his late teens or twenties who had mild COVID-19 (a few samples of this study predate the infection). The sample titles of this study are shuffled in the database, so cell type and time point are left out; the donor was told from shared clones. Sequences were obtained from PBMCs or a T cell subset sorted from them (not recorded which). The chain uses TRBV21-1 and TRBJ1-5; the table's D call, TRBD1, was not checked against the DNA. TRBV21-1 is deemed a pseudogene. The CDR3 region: CASSKERDRGFNQPQHF. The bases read TGTGCCAGCAGCAAAGAACGGGACAGGGGCTTCAATCAGCCCCAGCATTTT.